This T cell receptor beta chain was sequenced in a study of blood T cells in healthy people across ages. Whole-study findings and limits: Measured against age, TCR beta diversity per million T cells decreased in a roughly linear manner. Naive T cell percentage showed a strong correlation with TCR beta diversity.

Primers used in a second PCR of roughly 6 to 12 cycles were a sample-barcoded 5' primer and a J-beta primer mix. TCRdb ran MiXCR on the 5' RACE reads and lists one entry per CDR3 protein. Here the sample spans 750,000 or so distinct CDR3 sequences, 20% to 30% being singletons. This clonotype was counted a few times. Antigen specificity is unknown. The CDR3 is 13 residues long. Germline V lookup: CDR1 MDHEN, CDR2 SYDVKM. Donors were healthy Caucasian individuals from Russia aged roughly 6 to 90. These data are also associated with another study on T cells of mothers and their children. Turning to that study: In cDNA synthesis, all of the extracted RNA was used at 1.5 ug per 15 ul.

This chain links TRBV28 with TRBJ2-1, with D unclear. Near its end, the DNA agrees better with TRBJ2-5, so the J call may be wrong. This sequence originates from a boy aged 5-17 years in good health. What was sequenced was blood. CDR3 region: CASSEVYGETQYF. In nucleotides, the CDR3 is TGTGCCAGCAGTGAAGTGTATGGGGAGACCCAGTACTTC.